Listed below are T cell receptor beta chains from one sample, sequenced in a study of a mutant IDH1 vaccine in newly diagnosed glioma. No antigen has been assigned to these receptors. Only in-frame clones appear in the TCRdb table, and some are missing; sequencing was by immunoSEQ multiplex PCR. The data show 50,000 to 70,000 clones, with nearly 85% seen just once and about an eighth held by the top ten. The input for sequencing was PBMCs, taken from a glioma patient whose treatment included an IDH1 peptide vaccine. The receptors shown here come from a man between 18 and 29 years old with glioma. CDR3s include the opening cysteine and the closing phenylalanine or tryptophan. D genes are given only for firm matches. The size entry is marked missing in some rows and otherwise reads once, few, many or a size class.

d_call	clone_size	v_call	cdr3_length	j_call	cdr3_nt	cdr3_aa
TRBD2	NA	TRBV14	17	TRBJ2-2	TGTGCCAGCAGTCGATATAGCGGGGGCGCGAACACCGGGGAGCTGTTTTTT	CASSRYSGGANTGELFF
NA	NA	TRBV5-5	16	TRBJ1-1	TGTGCCAGCAGCCCTTTAACAGGGATCGGAGGCACTGAAGCTTTCTTT	CASSPLTGIGGTEAFF
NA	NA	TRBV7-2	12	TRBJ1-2	TGTGCCAGCAGCCCCGGACCTTATGGCTACACCTTC	CASSPGPYGYTF
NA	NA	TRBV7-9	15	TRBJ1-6	TGTGCCAGCAGCTTAGGGCTGGGGAGGGATTCACCCCTCCACTTT	CASSLGLGRDSPLHF
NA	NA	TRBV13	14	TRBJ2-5	TGTGCCAGCAGCTCTGGGACGGTTCAAGAGACCCAGTACTTC	CASSSGTVQETQYF
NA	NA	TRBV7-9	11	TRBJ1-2	TGTGCCAGCAGCTTTTACTATGGCTACACCTTC	CASSFYYGYTF
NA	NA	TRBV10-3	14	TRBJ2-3	TGTGCCATCAGTGAGGGTGGCGGAACTCGCCTGCAGTATTTT	CAISEGGGTRLQYF
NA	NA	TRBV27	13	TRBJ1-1	TGTGCCAGCAGTTCCACAGGGAACACTGAAGCTTTCTTT	CASSSTGNTEAFF
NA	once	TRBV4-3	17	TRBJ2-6	TGCGCCAGCAGCCAAGAAGTTTACTCCTCTGGGGCCAACGTCCTGACTTTC	CASSQEVYSSGANVLTF
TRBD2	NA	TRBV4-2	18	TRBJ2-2	TGTGCCAGCAGCCAAGATCTTAGTAGGACTAGTAACACCGGGGAGCTGTTTTTT	CASSQDLSRTSNTGELFF
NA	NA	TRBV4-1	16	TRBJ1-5	TGCGCCAGCAGCCAAGAAGGGGGGAGCGGCAATCAGCCCCAGCATTTT	CASSQEGGSGNQPQHF
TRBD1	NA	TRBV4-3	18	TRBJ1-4	TGCGCCAGCAGCCAAGAATCGACAGGGGCGGCAACTAATGAAAAACTGTTTTTT	CASSQESTGAATNEKLFF
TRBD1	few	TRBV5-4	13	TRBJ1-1	TGTGCCAGCAGCTTGTTTGGGACAGACGAAGCTTTCTTT	CASSLFGTDEAFF
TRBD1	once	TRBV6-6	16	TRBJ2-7	TGTGCCAGCACCAGCCTAAGGACAGGGGCGGCCTACGAGCAGTACTTC	CASTSLRTGAAYEQYF
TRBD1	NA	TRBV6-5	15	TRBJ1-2	TGTGCCAGCAGTTACGCCACAACAGGGGAATATGGCTACACCTTC	CASSYATTGEYGYTF
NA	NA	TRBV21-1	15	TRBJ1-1	TGTGCCAGCAGCGGACAGGGGCCAAGGGTCACTGAAGCTTTCTTT	CASSGQGPRVTEAFF
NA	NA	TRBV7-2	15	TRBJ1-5	TGTGCCAGCAGCCAGGGGAGAGCGAGCAATCAGCCCCAGCATTTT	CASSQGRASNQPQHF
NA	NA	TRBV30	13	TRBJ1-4	TGTGCCTGGAGCAGTATCCGATCAGAAAAACTGTTTTTT	CAWSSIRSEKLFF
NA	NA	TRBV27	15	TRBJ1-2	TGTGCCAGCAGTTTACAGGGGCTAACAACCTATGGCTACACCTTC	CASSLQGLTTYGYTF
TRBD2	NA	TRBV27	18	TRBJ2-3	TGTGCCAGCAGTATGTATTCTGCCGGGCGGGAGGGCACAGATACGCAGTATTTT	CASSMYSAGREGTDTQYF
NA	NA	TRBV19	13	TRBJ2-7	TGTGCCAGTAGTTTGTCGGGTACCTACGAGCAGTACTTC	CASSLSGTYEQYF
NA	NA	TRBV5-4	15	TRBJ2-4	TGTGCCAGCAGCTCCTCGACCACCCTTATAAACATTCAGTACTTC	CASSSSTTLINIQYF
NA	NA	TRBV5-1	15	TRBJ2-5	TGCGCCAGCAGCTTGTCGCACGGATTCCAGGGGACCCAGTACTTC	CASSLSHGFQGTQYF
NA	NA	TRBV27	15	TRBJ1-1	TGTGCCAGCGGAAATAACAGGCTCGGCAACACTGAAGCTTTCTTT	CASGNNRLGNTEAFF
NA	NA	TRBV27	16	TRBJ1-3	TGTGCCAGCAGTCCTATGGCAGGGATTTCTGGAAACACCATATATTTT	CASSPMAGISGNTIYF
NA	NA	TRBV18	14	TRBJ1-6	TGTGCCAGCTCACGGACGGGAGGGGATTCACCCCTCCACTTT	CASSRTGGDSPLHF
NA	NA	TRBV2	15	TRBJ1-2	TGTGCCAGCAGTGGCGTACAGGGAGCTAACTATGGCTACACCTTC	CASSGVQGANYGYTF
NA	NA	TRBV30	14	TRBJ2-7	TGTGCCTGGAGTGGGGGCGGGACTCGGCACGAGCAGTACTTC	CAWSGGGTRHEQYF
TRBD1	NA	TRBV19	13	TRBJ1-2	TGTGCCACCTGGGGACAGCTAAACTATGGCTACACCTTC	CATWGQLNYGYTF
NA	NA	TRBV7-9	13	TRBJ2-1	TGTGCCAGCAGCTTTGCCAGGGGTGATGAGCAGTTCTTC	CASSFARGDEQFF
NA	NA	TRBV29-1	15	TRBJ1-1	TGCAGCGTTGGAGGTTCGGTATGGCAGCACACTGAAGCTTTCTTT	CSVGGSVWQHTEAFF
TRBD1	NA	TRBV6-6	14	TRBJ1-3	TGTGCCAGCAGGCAGGGGGTTTCTGGAAACACCATATATTTT	CASRQGVSGNTIYF
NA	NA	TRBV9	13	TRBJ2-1	TGTGCCAGCAGCGGGGGAAGTAGATATGAGCAGTTCTTC	CASSGGSRYEQFF
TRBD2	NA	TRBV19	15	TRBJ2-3	TGTGCCAGTAGTATGGGCGGGAGGAGAACAGATACGCAGTATTTT	CASSMGGRRTDTQYF
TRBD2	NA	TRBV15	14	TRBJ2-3	TGTGCCACCAGCGGGCGGGGGAACCCAGATACGCAGTATTTT	CATSGRGNPDTQYF
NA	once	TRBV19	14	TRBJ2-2	TGTGCCAGTAAGCTCGATCTGAACACCGGGGAGCTGTTTTTT	CASKLDLNTGELFF
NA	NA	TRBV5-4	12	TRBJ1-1	TGTGCCAGCAGCCTGGTGAACACTGAAGCTTTCTTT	CASSLVNTEAFF
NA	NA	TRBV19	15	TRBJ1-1	TGTGCCAGTAGTATAGGATCGGGGGGCAACACTGAAGCTTTCTTT	CASSIGSGGNTEAFF